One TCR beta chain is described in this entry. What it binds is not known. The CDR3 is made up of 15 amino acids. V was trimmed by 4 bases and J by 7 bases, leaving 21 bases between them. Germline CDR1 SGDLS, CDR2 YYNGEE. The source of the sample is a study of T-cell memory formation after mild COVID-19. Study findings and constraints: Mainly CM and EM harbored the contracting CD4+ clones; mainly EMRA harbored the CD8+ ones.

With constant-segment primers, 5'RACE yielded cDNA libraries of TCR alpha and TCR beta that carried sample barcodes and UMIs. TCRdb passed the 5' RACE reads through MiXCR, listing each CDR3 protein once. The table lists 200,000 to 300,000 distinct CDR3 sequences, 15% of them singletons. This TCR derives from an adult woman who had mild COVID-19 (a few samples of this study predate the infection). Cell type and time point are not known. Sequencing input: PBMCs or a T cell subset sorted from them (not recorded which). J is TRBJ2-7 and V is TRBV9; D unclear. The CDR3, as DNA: TGTGCCAGCAGCCCTCGGTTAGGAGAACTACGGGAGCAGTACTTC. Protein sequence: CASSPRLGELREQYF.